A selection of T cell receptor beta chains follows, all from one sample in a study of shared clonotypes between healthy human individuals. Method: immunoSEQ multiplex PCR; TCRdb's copy keeps in-frame clones and lacks some. The sample shows approximately 480,000 clones, about 80% of them seen only once. The sequenced sample was PBMCs. These receptors all stem from a woman aged 40 to 50 in good health. Some clones in this sample may be carry-over from other donors' samples. The CDR3 runs from the conserved cysteine through the conserved F or W. The D gene is left open where the match is weak. For some rows the clone size is stated as once, few or many, or as a class when expanded; others skip it.

D gene	V gene	J gene	clone size	CDR3 DNA	CDR3 protein
.	TRBV21-1	TRBJ1-5	.	TGTGCCAGCAGCAAAGGACAGGGAATCAATCAGCCCCAGCATTTT	CASSKGQGINQPQHF
.	TRBV29-1	TRBJ1-1	.	TGCAGCGTTGTACCGGCAACGAACACTGAAGCTTTCTTT	CSVVPATNTEAFF
.	TRBV27	TRBJ1-6	.	TGTGCCAGCAGCTACCTCGACAGGAACTATAATTCACCCCTCCACTTT	CASSYLDRNYNSPLHF
TRBD1	TRBV15	TRBJ2-7	many	TGTGCCACCAGCAGGCCCCCAAGACAGGGGATTCCCTACGAGCAGTACTTC	CATSRPPRQGIPYEQYF
.	TRBV5-1	TRBJ1-5	.	TGCGCCAGCAGCTTGGGGCAGAGTAGCAATCAGCCCCAGCATTTT	CASSLGQSSNQPQHF
TRBD1	TRBV5-5	TRBJ1-2	once	TGTGCCAGCAGCACGGGACAGGGGGAGTCCCTTATCTATGGCTACACCTTC	CASSTGQGESLIYGYTF
TRBD1	TRBV7-8	TRBJ1-4	.	TGTGCCAGCAGCGCGGGACAGGGGTGGGGTAATGAAAAACTGTTTTTT	CASSAGQGWGNEKLFF
TRBD2	TRBV30	TRBJ2-7	.	TGTGCCTGGAGCCCGGGACTAGCCCAGCCTCGGGAGCAGTACTTC	CAWSPGLAQPREQYF
.	TRBV19	TRBJ1-5	.	TGTGCCAGTACTAAGGGGCGTAGCAATCAGCCCCAGCATTTT	CASTKGRSNQPQHF
.	TRBV2	TRBJ1-6	.	TGTGCCAGCAAAGGGGACGTCGGGGGTTCACCCCTCCACTTT	CASKGDVGGSPLHF
.	TRBV5-4	TRBJ2-3	.	TGTGCCAGCAGCGCGGGCGGTTCAGATACGCAGTATTTT	CASSAGGSDTQYF
TRBD1	TRBV7-2	TRBJ1-2	.	TGTGCCAGCAGCTCCCTCGGACAGGGACCCTATGGCTACACCTTC	CASSSLGQGPYGYTF